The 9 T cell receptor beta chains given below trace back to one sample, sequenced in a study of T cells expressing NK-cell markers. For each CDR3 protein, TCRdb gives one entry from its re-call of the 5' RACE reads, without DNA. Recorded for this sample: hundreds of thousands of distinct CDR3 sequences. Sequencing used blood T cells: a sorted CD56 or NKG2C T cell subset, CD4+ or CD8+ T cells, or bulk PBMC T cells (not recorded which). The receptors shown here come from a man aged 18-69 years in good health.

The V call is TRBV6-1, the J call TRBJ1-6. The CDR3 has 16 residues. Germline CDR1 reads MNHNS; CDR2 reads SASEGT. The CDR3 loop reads CASSVRTGPSGSPLHF.

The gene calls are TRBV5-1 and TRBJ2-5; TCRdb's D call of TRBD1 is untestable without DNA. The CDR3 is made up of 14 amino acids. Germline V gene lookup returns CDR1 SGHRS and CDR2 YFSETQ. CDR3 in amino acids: CASSSGRPGETQYF.

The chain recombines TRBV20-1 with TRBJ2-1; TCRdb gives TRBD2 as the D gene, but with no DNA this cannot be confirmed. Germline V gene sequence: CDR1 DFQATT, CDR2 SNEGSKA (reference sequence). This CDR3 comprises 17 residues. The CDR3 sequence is CSADGLAGGASYNEQFF.

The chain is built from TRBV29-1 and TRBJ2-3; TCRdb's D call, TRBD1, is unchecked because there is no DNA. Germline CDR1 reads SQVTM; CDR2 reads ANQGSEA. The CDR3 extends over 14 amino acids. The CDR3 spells CSFRDRDLADTQYF.

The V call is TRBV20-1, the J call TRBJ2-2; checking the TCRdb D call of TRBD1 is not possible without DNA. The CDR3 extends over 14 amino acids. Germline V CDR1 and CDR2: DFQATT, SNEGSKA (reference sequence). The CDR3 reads CSAPGQGWSGELFF.

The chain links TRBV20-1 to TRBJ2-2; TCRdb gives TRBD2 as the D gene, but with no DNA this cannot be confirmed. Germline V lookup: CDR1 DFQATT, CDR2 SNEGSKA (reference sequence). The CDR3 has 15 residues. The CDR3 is CSASVRGLHTGELFF.

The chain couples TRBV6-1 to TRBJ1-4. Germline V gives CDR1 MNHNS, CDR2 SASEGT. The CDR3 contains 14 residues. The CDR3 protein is CASSEDSRNEKLFF.

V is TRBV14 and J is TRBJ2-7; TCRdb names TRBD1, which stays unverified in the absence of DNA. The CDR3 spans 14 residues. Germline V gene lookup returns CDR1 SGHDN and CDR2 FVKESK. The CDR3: CASRTQGSGYEQYF.

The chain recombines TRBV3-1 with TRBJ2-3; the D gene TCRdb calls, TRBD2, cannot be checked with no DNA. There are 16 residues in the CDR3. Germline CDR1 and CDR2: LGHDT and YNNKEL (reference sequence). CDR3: CASSHLGGTGTDTQYF.